The 9 T cell receptor beta chains listed next were all sequenced from one sample in a study of blood T cell repertoires in COVID-19. Only in-frame clones appear in the TCRdb table, and some are missing; sequencing was by immunoSEQ multiplex PCR. The sample shows around 65,000 clones, 70% to 85% of them seen only once. Sequenced sample: peripheral blood. The receptors stem from a man aged 55 to 69 with acute or convalescent COVID-19.

This chain connects TRBV28 to TRBJ1-2; 7 bases match TRBD1. V trimming: 2 bases; J trimming: 5 bases; junction bases outside the gene matches: 8. The CDR3 runs to 15 residues. Germline lookup yields CDR1 MDHEN and CDR2 SYDVKM. The CDR3 region has the DNA TGTGCCAGCAGTTTAGAGGGCAGGGGGGATTATGGCTACACCTTC. Translation gives CASSLEGRGDYGYTF.

The rearrangement uses TRBV3-1 (or the pseudogene TRBV3-2) and TRBJ2-7, with 7 bases matching TRBD1. Germline lookup yields CDR1 LGHDT and CDR2 YNNKEL (reference sequence). With V trimmed by 0 bases and J by 3 bases, 5 bases remained unmatched. The CDR3 has 15 residues. The chain's CDR3 is CASSQDRTGLYEQYF. In DNA, the CDR3 is TGTGCCAGCAGCCAAGACCGGACAGGACTCTACGAGCAGTACTTC.

The chain recombines TRBV12-3 or TRBV12-4 with TRBJ2-7; 8 bases line up with TRBD2. The CDR3 is 13 residues long. Losses at the gene ends were 7 bases for V and 4 bases for J; bases not matched to a gene: 6. For the CDR3, the DNA is TGTGCCAGCACCCGGACTAGCCGGTACGAGCAGTACTTC. As protein: CASTRTSRYEQYF.

This clone came up a few times. This chain links TRBV14 with TRBJ1-3; no definite D call. Germline CDR1 is SGHDN and CDR2 is FVKESK. The CDR3 contains 16 residues. Trimming cost V 2 bases and J 0 bases, with 11 bases left between them. This chain's CDR3 is CASSQQLGSSGNTIYF. The CDR3 DNA follows: TGTGCCAGCAGCCAACAACTTGGGAGCTCTGGAAACACCATATATTTT.

V usage is TRBV7-2 and J usage is TRBJ2-1; 10 bases are a match to TRBD2. Germline V gene data show CDR1 as SGHTA and CDR2 as FQGNSA. The CDR3 has 16 residues. J was trimmed by 3 bases and V by 2 bases; bases with no gene match: 4. CDR3 DNA: TGTGCCAGCAGCTTACCCAGCGGGGGGGGCTACAATGAGCAGTTCTTC. It is translated as CASSLPSGGGYNEQFF.

The rearrangement links TRBV18 to TRBJ1-1; TRBD1 agrees at 8 bases. This CDR3 comprises 16 residues. Per the germline V gene, CDR1 is KGHSH and CDR2 is LQKENI. The trim removed 6 bases at V and 6 bases at J, leaving 15 bases unmatched. CDR3 nucleotides: TGTGCCAGCTCGCGAGAAAGGACAGGGTATATCGCTGAAGCTTTCTTT. Its translation is CASSRERTGYIAEAFF.

This sequence joins TRBV6-5 and TRBJ1-2, with 8 nucleotides matching TRBD1. CDR3 size: 14 residues. The germline CDR1 and CDR2 sequences are MNHEY and SVGAGI. The junction had 6 bases not matched to a gene; V was cut back by 4 bases and J by 5 bases. The CDR3 is CASSSSGGAYGYTF. CDR3 nucleotides: TGTGCCAGCAGTTCCTCAGGGGGCGCTTATGGCTACACCTTC.

V is TRBV27 and J is TRBJ2-1; D is possibly TRBD1 (6 bases). Germline-derived CDR1 and CDR2 are MNHEY and SMNVEV (reference sequence). Trimming removed 7 bases at V and 0 bases at J, with 19 bases between. CDR3 size: 17 residues. This CDR3 reads CASTQDRDTFSYNEQFF. CDR3 sequence (DNA): TGTGCCAGCACACAAGACCGGGACACCTTCTCCTACAATGAGCAGTTCTTC.

The rearrangement joins TRBV11-2 to TRBJ2-7, with 8 bases lining up with TRBD1. Germline V gene data show CDR1 as SGHAT and CDR2 as FQNNGV. The CDR3 is 12 amino acids. V shed 4 bases and J 12 bases; nucleotides not matched to a gene: 8. CDR3 amino acids: CASSSRTGLWYF. The CDR3 DNA is TGTGCCAGCAGCTCCCGGACAGGGCTTTGGTACTTC.